One sample yielded the 9 T cell receptor beta chains listed below, sequenced in a study of blood T cell repertoires in COVID-19. Here immunoSEQ multiplex PCR was the method, and the copy in TCRdb shows in-frame clones only, minus some. The sample carries about 180,000 clones, about 91% recorded once. The material sequenced was PBMCs or T cells enriched from blood (not recorded which). The receptors originated from a woman in her forties with acute COVID-19.

The chain carries TRBV3-1 (or the pseudogene TRBV3-2) and TRBJ1-2; 9 bases are shared with TRBD1. J lost 6 bases, V lost 6 bases, and 8 bases had no gene match. Germline lookup yields CDR1 LGHDT and CDR2 YNNKEL (reference sequence). The CDR3 has 14 amino acids. The CDR3 loop reads CASRKQGARNGYTF. DNA for the CDR3: TGTGCCAGCAGGAAACAGGGGGCACGAAATGGCTACACCTTC.

The rearrangement joins TRBV18 to TRBJ1-3; TRBD1 aligns across 8 bases. With V trimmed by 5 bases and J by 0 bases, 3 bases remained unmatched. Germline V lookup: CDR1 KGHSH, CDR2 LQKENI. The CDR3 length is 15 residues. CDR3 residues: CASSADRASGNTIYF. DNA for the CDR3: TGTGCCAGCTCAGCGGACAGGGCCTCTGGAAACACCATATATTTT.

This sequence joins TRBV7-3 and TRBJ1-3; TRBD1 matches at 9 bases. With V trimmed by 5 bases and J by 4 bases, 9 bases remained unmatched. CDR1 is SGHTA, CDR2 FQGTGA, per germline. The CDR3 totals 16 residues. The DNA for the CDR3 is TGTGCCAGCAGCCCGGGGACAGGGTTATCAGGAAACACCATATATTTT. As protein: CASSPGTGLSGNTIYF.

This chain uses TRBV9 with TRBJ2-7, with D perhaps TRBD2 (6 bases). Germline V gene lookup returns CDR1 SGDLS and CDR2 YYNGEE. The CDR3 consists of 12 residues. V was pared by 10 bases and J by 3 bases, with 14 bases between. The CDR3 loop reads CAQRDFHYEQYF. CDR3 sequence (DNA): TGTGCCCAAAGGGACTTTCACTACGAGCAGTACTTC.

The chain joins TRBV3-1 (or the pseudogene TRBV3-2) to TRBJ2-3, with D possibly matching TRBD1 (5 bases). CDR1 and CDR2 (germline): LGHDT, YNNKEL (reference sequence). The CDR3 is 12 amino acids. Trimming took 10 bases from V and 6 from J, leaving 14 bases between them. In DNA, the CDR3 is TGTGCCACTCGACACGCAGGGGATACGCAGTATTTT. This encodes CATRHAGDTQYF.

The chain joins TRBV3-1 (or the pseudogene TRBV3-2) to TRBJ2-1, with TRBD2 matching over 12 bases. Germline CDR1 is LGHDT and CDR2 is YNNKEL (reference sequence). The ends lost 4 bases at V and 0 bases at J; junction bases unmatched: 13. The CDR3 spans 20 residues. The CDR3 sequence: CASSRWLASGRGYSYNEQFF. In DNA form, the CDR3 reads TGTGCCAGCAGCCGGTGGTTGGCTAGCGGGAGGGGCTACTCCTACAATGAGCAGTTCTTC.

J is TRBJ2-1 and V is TRBV20-1, with TRBD2 as a possible D gene (5 bases). V shed 3 bases and J shed 0 bases, with 12 bases lying between them. In germline, CDR1 is DFQATT, CDR2 SNEGSKA (reference sequence). The CDR3 is made up of 15 amino acids. CDR3 protein: CSASTGSLSYNEQFF. For the CDR3, the DNA is TGCAGTGCTAGTACGGGAAGCCTCTCCTACAATGAGCAGTTCTTC.

CDR3 region: CASSFSGSGEQYF. In nucleotides, the CDR3 is TGTGCCAGCAGTTTTTCGGGCAGCGGGGAGCAGTACTTC. This sequence joins TRBV28 and TRBJ2-7, with D possibly being TRBD2 (6 bases). V was clipped by 3 bases and J by 7 bases, with 13 bases between them. The CDR3 sequence is 13 residues long. Germline CDR1 reads MDHEN; CDR2 reads SYDVKM.

The chain has TRBV11-3 and TRBJ2-7, with D tentatively TRBD1 (5 bases). The CDR3 runs 12 residues. The V and J ends lost 1 base and 12 bases respectively, with 13 bases between them. Germline CDR1 and CDR2: SGHNT and YENEEA. CDR3 nucleotides: TGTGCCAGCAGCTTAGGGGTTCATAGGGGGTACTTC. The encoded protein is CASSLGVHRGYF.